The T cell receptor beta chain under discussion was sequenced for a study of Ad26.COV2.S vaccination and SARS-CoV-2 variants. The treatment is: roughly 18 received Ad26.COV2.S at low or high dose, single or two shots; roughly five received placebo; per-sample allocation not given. Repertoires come from day 63 after the first vaccine or placebo injection. The assay was immunoSEQ multiplex PCR, and TCRdb's table has in-frame clones only and misses some. The sample contains about 350,000 clones, 75% to 90% of which appear only once. Trimming shortened V by 6 bases and J by 6 bases, and 20 bases separated the two germline ends. The germline V gene has CDR1 MDHEN and CDR2 SYDVKM. The CDR3 extends over 16 amino acids.

The specimen was peripheral blood, collected in a trial of Ad26.COV2.S vaccine versus placebo. The rearrangement links TRBV28 to TRBJ1-4; D uncertain. This sequence originates from a person between 18 and 65 years old who received the Ad26.COV2.S COVID-19 vaccine or a placebo. The CDR3 DNA follows: TGTGCCAGCAGCCGGATTAGGTATTCCGGCTATGAAAAACTGTTTTTT. Translation: CASSRIRYSGYEKLFF.